One sample yielded the 11 T cell receptor beta chains listed below, sequenced in a study of regulatory T cells in long-lasting Graves disease. Sample time point: newly diagnosed GD, antithyroid drugs for less than 3 months. The TCR library was prepared using RNA isolated from PBMCs. Arm-PCR of CDR3 regions and iRepertoire HTBI primers were used to build TCR beta libraries. Each CDR3 protein is one row after TCRdb ran MiXCR on the multiplex PCR reads. The top ten hold 7.5% to 9% of the sample, which has roughly 560,000 distinct CDR3 sequences, around 12% seen once. This same sample was also part of a study on T cells in Graves' hyperthyroidism and ophthalmopathy.

The specimen comprised peripheral blood mononuclear cells (PBMCs), sampled at new diagnosis, from a patient treated with antithyroid drugs. The receptors here all came from a woman aged 25 to 39 with Graves disease.

This clonotype was counted many times. The chain uses TRBV20-1 and TRBJ1-1; 7 bases map to TRBD1. Trimming cost V 4 bases and J 3 bases; bases outside gene matches: 5. This CDR3 contains 13 residues. In germline, CDR1 is DFQATT, CDR2 SNEGSKA (reference sequence). This CDR3 reads CSAKEGAHTEAFF. In DNA, the CDR3 is TGCAGTGCTAAGGAGGGGGCGCACACTGAAGCTTTCTTT.

The V and J genes are TRBV9 and TRBJ2-1; D might be TRBD2 (6 bases). CDR1 is SGDLS, CDR2 YYNGEE, per germline. This CDR3 has 16 amino acids. The V end was cut by 2 bases, the J end by 12 bases, with 24 bases between. CDR3 coding DNA: TGTGCCAGCAGCGTTTACCGATCGGGGAGGTATTCAGGGCAGTTCTTC. Protein: CASSVYRSGRYSGQFF.

The CDR3 DNA reads as TGTGCCAGCAGAGCCGTCAGACAGGGGGCGCGGAACACTGAAGCTTTCTTT. As protein: CASRAVRQGARNTEAFF. The chain employs TRBV5-6 and TRBJ1-1, with TRBD1 matching 10 bases. The V and J ends lost 5 bases and 1 base, in that order; junction bases with no gene match: 11. This CDR3 spans 17 amino acids. CDR1 is SGHDT, CDR2 YYEEEE, per germline.

A note on this clonotype: A far bigger clonotype differs at one base, so this is likely a read error. This rearrangement joins TRBV27 to TRBJ1-1; the match to TRBD1 covers 7 bases. Germline values: CDR1 MNHEY, CDR2 SMNVEV (reference sequence). The CDR3 extends over 14 amino acids. Trimming cost V 6 bases and J 6 bases; bases outside gene matches: 10. CDR3 coding DNA: TGTGCCAGCAGGGGGACAGCCAGCAGGGCTGAAGCTTTCTTT. Translated: CASRGTASRAEAFF.

This clonotype occurred many times. This chain links TRBV19 with TRBJ1-1, with a weak D call TRBD1 (6 bases). V lost 0 bases, J lost 2 bases, and 19 bases lay in between. Germline CDR1 and CDR2: LNHDA and SQIVND (reference sequence). This CDR3 contains 18 residues. The CDR3 bases are TGTGCCAGTAGTATAGATCGCACCGCGGGACAAAGTAACACTGAAGCTTTCTTT. Translation gives CASSIDRTAGQSNTEAFF.

This clonotype has at least ten counts. The chain couples TRBV6-2 or TRBV6-3 to TRBJ2-5; D gene uncertain. This CDR3 region has 13 residues. V lost 2 bases and J lost 4, with 8 bases in between. The germline gives CDR1 MNHEY, CDR2 SVGEGT. Written as DNA, the CDR3 is TGTGCCAGCAGTTACGAGCGTGGAGAGACCCAGTACTTC. Translation gives CASSYERGETQYF.

This clonotype was detected many times. The chain couples TRBV7-2 to TRBJ1-2; D gene uncertain. The V gene's germline CDR1 is SGHTA and CDR2 FQGNSA. CDR3 size: 14 residues. The ends were cut back, 1 base at V and 1 base at J, with 7 bases in the middle. The CDR3 sequence: CASSLVQHNYGYTF. The CDR3 DNA reads as TGTGCCAGCAGCTTAGTGCAGCATAACTATGGCTACACCTTC.

The chain recombines TRBV29-1 with TRBJ2-2; D possibly corresponds to TRBD1 (6 bases). Trimming stripped 6 bases from V and 4 bases from J, with 21 bases between. CDR1 and CDR2 from the germline V gene are SQVTM and ANQGSEA. The CDR3 is 16 residues long. Here the CDR3 reads CSVSNVGGPLTGELFF. Written as DNA, the CDR3 is TGCAGCGTCTCCAATGTAGGGGGACCTCTCACCGGGGAGCTGTTTTTT.

This clonotype was seen repeatedly, ten times or more. The chain employs TRBV29-1 and TRBJ1-1; 10 bases fit TRBD1. V shed 4 bases, J shed 1 base, and the junction held 0 bases outside the gene matches. There are 13 residues in the CDR3. Germline V gene sequence: CDR1 SQVTM, CDR2 ANQGSEA. Here the CDR3 DNA reads TGCAGCGTTGGACAGGGGGCGAACACTGAAGCTTTCTTT. Residues: CSVGQGANTEAFF. Full variable domain (rest looked up from reference TRBV29-1 and TRBJ1-1): SAVISQKPSRDICQRGTSLTIQCQVDSQVTMMFWYRQQPGQSLTLIATANQGSEATYESGFVIDKFPISRPNLTFSTLTVSNMSPEDSSIYLCSVGQGANTEAFFGQGTRLTVV.

This clonotype has a count of ten or more. The gene calls are TRBV11-2 and TRBJ2-6; 7 bases are a match to TRBD1. The junction had 13 bases not matched to a gene; V was cut back by 1 base and J by 1 base. The CDR3 is 20 residues long. Germline loops: CDR1 SGHAT, CDR2 FQNNGV. The CDR3 DNA reads TGTGCCAGCAGCTTAGCCTACAGGGGATTACTACTGTCTGGGGCCAACGTCCTGACTTTC. It translates to CASSLAYRGLLLSGANVLTF. Combining the CDR3 with reference TRBV11-2 and TRBJ2-6 gives the whole variable domain EAGVAQSPRYKIIEKRQSVAFWCNPISGHATLYWYQQILGQGPKLLIQFQNNGVVDDSQLPKDRFSAERLKGVDSTLKIQPAKLEDSAVYLCASSLAYRGLLLSGANVLTFGAGSRLTVL.

This clonotype was detected many times. This chain uses TRBV4-1 with TRBJ2-5, with D possibly matching TRBD2 (6 bases). V lost 0 bases to trimming and J lost 3 bases, with 14 bases between them. This CDR3 is 16 amino acids long. Germline V gene lookup returns CDR1 MGHRA and CDR2 YSYEKL. The CDR3 sequence: CASSQDGGTTEETQYF. The CDR3 nucleotides read TGCGCCAGCAGCCAAGATGGAGGGACGACCGAAGAGACCCAGTACTTC.